The 10 T cell receptor beta chains in this list originate from one sample, sequenced in a study of T cell responses to AZD1222 COVID-19 vaccine. TCRdb keeps only in-frame clones here, not all; method: immunoSEQ multiplex PCR. The table lists about 120,000 clones, 80% to 95% of them singletons. The material was peripheral blood, obtained 28 days after the second AZD1222 dose. These receptors originate from an adult who received the AZD1222 COVID-19 vaccine.

This chain links TRBV4-1 with TRBJ2-2; either TRBD1 or TRBD2 may supply D (5 bases each). The CDR3 is 20 amino acids. Trimming removed 0 bases at V and 4 bases at J, with 24 bases between. CDR1 MGHRA and CDR2 YSYEKL come from the germline V gene. This CDR3 is CASSQDPGQGRIRGTGELFF. The CDR3 DNA follows: TGCGCCAGCAGCCAAGATCCGGGGCAGGGAAGAATTCGTGGCACCGGGGAGCTGTTTTTT.

Regarding this clone: One end of the junction fails to match germline, which may point to a read error. This chain uses TRBV10-3 with TRBJ1-3, with 7 bases aligning to TRBD1. There are 12 residues in the CDR3. CDR1 and CDR2 (germline): ENHRY, SYGVKD. In DNA, the CDR3 is TGTGCCATCAGTGGACAGGGAATCACCATATATTTT. The encoded protein is CAISGQGITIYF.

The V and J genes are TRBV9 and TRBJ2-5; 7 bases line up with TRBD1. J gave up 5 bases and V 2 bases, and 6 bases lay outside the gene matches. This CDR3 is built from 14 residues. CDR1 and CDR2 from the germline V gene are SGDLS and YYNGEE. The CDR3 is CASSVTGAGETQYF. CDR3 bases: TGTGCCAGCAGCGTCACAGGGGCCGGGGAGACCCAGTACTTC. Together with reference TRBV9 and TRBJ2-5, the CDR3 gives the full variable domain: DSGVTQTPKHLITATGQRVTLRCSPRSGDLSVYWYQQSLDQGLQFLIQYYNGEERAKGNILERFSAQQFPDLHSELNLSSLELGDSALYFCASSVTGAGETQYFGPGTRLLVL.

The chain employs TRBV7-2 and TRBJ2-7; unclear D gene. Trimming shortened V by 4 bases and J by 5 bases, and 6 bases separated the two germline ends. The CDR3 totals 11 residues. Germline V gene sequence: CDR1 SGHTA, CDR2 FQGNSA. The CDR3 coding sequence is TGTGCCAGCAGCTCGTCGGACGAGCAGTACTTC. Protein product: CASSSSDEQYF.

The V and J genes are TRBV7-8 and TRBJ1-5; perhaps TRBD1 as D (5 bases). The germline V and J ends were trimmed by 1 base and 3 bases, with 13 bases remaining between them. Germline V gives CDR1 SGHVS, CDR2 FQNEAQ. This CDR3 region has 16 residues. The chain's CDR3 is CASSLGSGVVNQPQHF. The DNA for the CDR3 is TGTGCCAGCAGCTTAGGTTCGGGGGTGGTCAATCAGCCCCAGCATTTT.

The chain employs TRBV7-9 and TRBJ2-1; 8 nucleotides agree with TRBD2. CDR3 length: 15 residues. Germline CDR1 reads SEHNR; CDR2 reads FQNEAQ (reference sequence). J was trimmed by 2 bases and V by 3 bases; bases with no gene match: 3. The CDR3 DNA follows: TGTGCCAGCAGCTTCTTCGGGGGGGCCTACAATGAGCAGTTCTTC. Amino acid sequence: CASSFFGGAYNEQFF.

J is TRBJ2-3 and V is TRBV18, with D tentatively TRBD2 (5 bases). V dropped 0 bases and J dropped 1 base, with 5 bases sitting between them. The CDR3 sequence is 14 residues long. Germline CDR1 KGHSH, CDR2 LQKENI. As DNA, the CDR3 is TGTGCCAGCTCACCACCTAGCGGCACAGATACGCAGTATTTT. As protein: CASSPPSGTDTQYF.

With regard to this clone: One junction end disagrees with the germline gene, perhaps due to a read error. The gene calls are TRBV19 and TRBJ2-1; 10 bases are a match to TRBD2. The CDR3 is 14 residues long. Germline V gene lookup returns CDR1 LNHDA and CDR2 SQIVND (reference sequence). The DNA for the CDR3 is TGTGCCAGCAGTAGCGGGGGGACCTACAATGAGCAGTTCTTC. Translation gives CASSSGGTYNEQFF.

The chain carries TRBV5-1 and TRBJ1-3; no firm D call. Trimming took off 4 bases at V and 4 bases at J, with 9 bases between the two ends. The CDR3 sequence is 13 residues long. Germline-derived CDR1 and CDR2 are SGHRS and YFSETQ. CDR3 DNA: TGCGCCAGCAGCGGTTCAGAAGGAAACACCATATATTTT. Its protein is CASSGSEGNTIYF. The full variable domain, rest sourced from reference TRBV5-1 and TRBJ1-3, is KAGVTQTPRYLIKTRGQQVTLSCSPISGHRSVSWYQQTPGQGLQFLFEYFSETQRNKGNFPGRFSGRQFSNSRSEMNVSTLELGDSALYLCASSGSEGNTIYFGEGSWLTVV.

The chain recombines TRBV9 with TRBJ2-7; D remains unclear. Germline V CDR1 and CDR2: SGDLS, YYNGEE. The CDR3 contains 13 residues. V lost 0 bases and J lost 4, with 8 bases in between. The CDR3 sequence is CASSVGIEYEQYF. The CDR3 DNA reads as TGTGCCAGCAGCGTAGGAATAGAATACGAGCAGTACTTC.